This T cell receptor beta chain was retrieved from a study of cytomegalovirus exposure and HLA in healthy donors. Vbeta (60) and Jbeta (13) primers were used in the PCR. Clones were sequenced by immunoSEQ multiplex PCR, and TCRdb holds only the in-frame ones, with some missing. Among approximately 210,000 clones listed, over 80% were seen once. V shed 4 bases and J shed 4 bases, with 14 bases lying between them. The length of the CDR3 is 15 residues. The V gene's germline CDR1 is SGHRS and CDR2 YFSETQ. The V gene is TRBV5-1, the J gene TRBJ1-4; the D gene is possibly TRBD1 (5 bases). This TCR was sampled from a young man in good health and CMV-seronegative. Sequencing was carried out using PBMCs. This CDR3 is CASSLGGQGNEKLFF. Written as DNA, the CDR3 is TGCGCCAGCAGCCTTGGTGGGCAGGGTAATGAAAAACTGTTTTTT.